The text below deals with one TCR beta chain. The V and J ends lost 4 bases and 6 bases, in that order; junction bases with no gene match: 7. CDR1 ENHRY and CDR2 SYGVKD come from the germline V gene. CDR3 size: 14 residues. Original handling: Researchers report that nucleated cell counts were estimated from reference gene primer amplification. The assay was immunoSEQ multiplex PCR, and TCRdb's table has in-frame clones only and misses some. From that table come the V and J calls and clone size; the DNA was used to work out D and trimming. Found here are more than 65,000 clones, over 65% of them singletons; the top ten hold roughly 36%. This record comes from a study of blood T cell repertoires in COVID-19. Study summary: The study drew acute and convalescent COVID-19 samples from the United States, Italy and Spain. T cells, B-cell-depleted T cells, or PBMCs supplied cDNA or gDNA.

Sequencing was performed on peripheral blood. This chain joins TRBV10-3 and TRBJ1-1, with 8 bases lining up with TRBD1. The clonotype originates from a woman in her 70s with acute or convalescent COVID-19. The CDR3 spells CAISGIGQGAEAFF. CDR3 nucleotide sequence: TGTGCCATCAGTGGAATTGGACAGGGTGCTGAAGCTTTCTTT.